Following are 13 T cell receptor beta chains from one sample sequenced in a study of blood T cell repertoires in COVID-19. Libraries were prepared by immunoSEQ multiplex PCR; TCRdb keeps only in-frame clonotypes and omits some of them. The sample records tens of thousands of clones, around 81% being singletons. The source material was peripheral blood. The receptor source for this set is a human donor in a cohort sampled during active COVID-19.

This rearrangement joins TRBV7-9 to TRBJ2-1; D possibly corresponds to TRBD2 (5 bases). The CDR3 has 15 residues. V was pared by 4 bases and J by 0 bases, with 10 bases between. Germline lookup yields CDR1 SEHNR and CDR2 FQNEAQ (reference sequence). The DNA for the CDR3 is TGTGCCAGCAGCTCCCGGGGAAGCTCCTACAATGAGCAGTTCTTC. Encoded protein: CASSSRGSSYNEQFF.

The CDR3 bases are TGTGCCAGCAGTTCCCACAGCAGCACCGGGGAGCTGTTTTTT. Translation: CASSSHSSTGELFF. The chain has TRBV3-1 (or the pseudogene TRBV3-2) and TRBJ2-2; D remains ambiguous. The CDR3 is made up of 14 amino acids. Germline lookup yields CDR1 LGHDT and CDR2 YNNKEL (reference sequence). V dropped 6 bases and J dropped 4 bases, with 12 bases sitting between them.

The chain recombines TRBV5-1 with TRBJ2-2, with TRBD1 matching 8 bases. Germline V gene lookup returns CDR1 SGHRS and CDR2 YFSETQ. This CDR3 comprises 17 residues. V was pared by 2 bases and J by 0 bases, with 6 bases of the junction left unmatched. CDR3 DNA sequence: TGCGCCAGCAGCTTTTTCACAGGGGGGACGAACACCGGGGAGCTGTTTTTT. It is translated as CASSFFTGGTNTGELFF.

The rearrangement uses TRBV9 and TRBJ2-3; 9 nucleotides align to TRBD2. The CDR3 runs to 20 residues. Germline V gives CDR1 SGDLS, CDR2 YYNGEE. V trimming: 0 bases; J trimming: 1 base; junction bases outside the gene matches: 15. The CDR3 is CASSVATSAGQRGGTDTQYF. The CDR3, as DNA: TGTGCCAGCAGCGTAGCTACCAGCGCGGGGCAGCGGGGGGGCACAGATACGCAGTATTTT.

DNA of the CDR3: TGTGCCAGCAGCGTAGGCGGGTTCGGCGAGCAGTACTTC. Its protein is CASSVGGFGEQYF. This chain links TRBV9 with TRBJ2-7, with D possibly matching TRBD2 (5 bases). The CDR3 has 13 amino acids. Germline V CDR1 and CDR2: SGDLS, YYNGEE. V dropped 0 bases and J dropped 6 bases, with 10 bases sitting between them.

CDR3 protein: CASSTSGGTEAFF. The CDR3 nucleotides are TGTGCCAGCAGCACAAGTGGAGGCACTGAAGCTTTCTTT. The chain couples TRBV7-3 to TRBJ1-1; D gene uncertain. CDR1 is SGHTA and CDR2 is FQGTGA in the germline V gene. V was clipped by 5 bases and J by 4 bases, with 11 bases between them. The CDR3 loop spans 13 amino acids.

The chain has TRBV15 and TRBJ2-5; TRBD1 might be the D (6 bases). The CDR3 has 16 residues. Germline CDR1 is LNHNV and CDR2 is YYDKDF (reference sequence). Trimming took 6 bases from V and 3 from J, leaving 20 bases between them. The CDR3 DNA follows: TGTGCCACCAGTTACCCCAGGGGAGAAGTCAAAGAGACCCAGTACTTC. Translated: CATSYPRGEVKETQYF.

The chain has TRBV6-2 or TRBV6-3 and TRBJ2-2, with unresolved D. V was shortened by 4 bases and J by 8 bases, with 11 bases between the two germline ends. This CDR3 has 13 residues. Germline loops: CDR1 MNHEY, CDR2 SVGEGT. In DNA, the CDR3 is TGTGCCAGCAGTTCCTCAGCTTTGGGGGAGCTGTTTTTT. Its translation is CASSSSALGELFF.

In regard to this clone: Other DNA sequences in this specimen translate into the identical CDR3. V usage is TRBV11-2 and J usage is TRBJ2-6, with 9 bases fitting TRBD1. Germline CDR1 and CDR2: SGHAT and FQNNGV. V shed 1 base, J shed 4 bases, and the junction held 2 bases outside the gene matches. CDR3 length: 16 amino acids. CDR3 sequence reads: CASSLGTGVGANVLTF. The CDR3 DNA reads as TGTGCCAGCAGCTTAGGGACAGGGGTAGGGGCCAACGTCCTGACTTTC.

This clone has ten or more counts. The V call is TRBV28, the J call TRBJ1-6, with TRBD1 matching 10 bases. V shed 5 bases and J 8 bases; nucleotides not matched to a gene: 12. Per germline, CDR1 MDHEN and CDR2 SYDVKM. CDR3 size: 17 residues. Written as DNA, the CDR3 is TGTGCCAGCAGTACCGCCGGATCGGGACAGGGGTATTCACCCCTCCACTTT. Translation gives CASSTAGSGQGYSPLHF.

This chain joins TRBV12-5 and TRBJ2-5; D is unclear. The germline CDR1 and CDR2 sequences are LGHNT and FRNRAP. The V end lost 2 bases, the J end lost 11 bases, and 9 bases lay between the germline ends. CDR3 size: 11 residues. CDR3 loop: CASGLWADQYF. CDR3 bases: TGTGCTAGTGGTTTGTGGGCAGATCAGTACTTC. Full variable domain (outside the CDR3, taken from reference TRBV12-5 and TRBJ2-5): DARVTQTPRHKVTEMGQEVTMRCQPILGHNTVFWYRQTMMQGLELLAYFRNRAPLDDSGMPKDRFSAEMPDATLATLKIQPSEPRDSAVYFCASGLWADQYFGPGTRLLVL.

Note on this clone: The same CDR3 also results from other DNA sequences found in this sample. This chain connects TRBV7-9 to TRBJ1-3; weak D call: TRBD1 (6 bases). CDR3 length: 14 amino acids. Looked up from germline, CDR1 is SEHNR and CDR2 is FQNEAQ (reference sequence). V lost 3 bases, J lost 4 bases, and 10 bases lay in between. CDR3 DNA: TGTGCCAGCAGCTTGGGGGGGCTGGGAAACACCATATATTTT. This encodes CASSLGGLGNTIYF.

The J gene is TRBJ2-1, the V gene TRBV21-1; the table names TRBD2, a call not compared with the DNA. TRBV21-1 constitutes a pseudogene. The CDR3 is made up of 24 amino acids. The DNA of the CDR3 is TGTGCCAGCAGCAAAGCCCGGACTAGCGGGGCCCCCGGGAAAAAAATTAGCTCCTACAATGAGCAGTTCTTC. It translates to CASSKARTSGAPGKKISSYNEQFF.